The rows below give T cell receptor beta chains drawn from one sample of a study of identical twins. TCRdb reanalysed the 5' RACE reads using MiXCR and keeps one entry per CDR3 protein. The sample consists of 450,000 or so distinct CDR3 sequences, over 12% of them appearing once. These sequences were also reported in another study, on yellow fever vaccine responses in identical twins.

The sample consisted of CD4+ T cells sorted from blood. The receptors originated from a woman aged 18-29 years in good health. Both conserved end residues are part of each CDR3. Each record gives: clone size, D gene, V gene, J gene, CDR3 DNA, CDR3 protein. A D gene is named only where the DNA matches it firmly. Some rows have no size entry. The others give once, few or many, or a class for an expanded clone.

>NA|TRBD2|TRBV6-2/TRBV6-3|TRBJ2-2
TGTGCCAGCAGTTATCCGCGGGACAGCGGGACTAGCCTTAGTATCACCGGGGAGCTGTTTTTT
CASSYPRDSGTSLSITGELFF
>NA|NA|TRBV9|TRBJ2-5
TGTGCCAGCAGCGTGTGGGCCTGGGAGACCCAGTACTTC
CASSVWAWETQYF
>few|NA|TRBV12-3/TRBV12-4|TRBJ1-1
TGTGCCAGCAGTGGGGGTGAAGGGGGTATCACTGAAGCTTTCTTT
CASSGGEGGITEAFF
>NA|NA|TRBV6-2/TRBV6-3|TRBJ2-1
TGTGCCAGCAGTGTCGGGAGTTGGCCCTACATTGAGCAGTTCTTC
CASSVGSWPYIEQFF
>few|NA|TRBV11-3|TRBJ2-5
TGTGCCAGCAGCTTAGATAGTCGGGGTCAAGAGACCCAGTACTTC
CASSLDSRGQETQYF
>few|TRBD1|TRBV12-3/TRBV12-4|TRBJ2-7
TGTGCCAGCACCCCGACAGGGTACCAACCAAACTACGAGCAGTACTTC
CASTPTGYQPNYEQYF
>many|NA|TRBV18|TRBJ2-5
TGTGCCAGCAGCCGTGGACAGCAAGAGACCCAGTACTTC
CASSRGQQETQYF
>many|NA|TRBV6-1|TRBJ1-6
TGTGCCAGCAGGACCCTCAGGGGAAGCTCCTATAATTCACCCCTCCACTTT
CASRTLRGSSYNSPLHF
>NA|TRBD1|TRBV24-1|TRBJ2-5
TGTGCCACCAGTGATCCGACAGGGGCAGAAGGGGAGACCCAGTACTTC
CATSDPTGAEGETQYF
>few|TRBD2|TRBV11-2|TRBJ2-3
TGTGCCAGCAGCTCAGGGGTTCTAGCGGGAGAGGGTGGGGATACGCAGTATTTT
CASSSGVLAGEGGDTQYF
>NA|NA|TRBV14|TRBJ2-2
TGTGCCACTAGGGGACTGAACACCGGGGAGCTGTTTTTT
CATRGLNTGELFF
>NA|TRBD1|TRBV6-7|TRBJ2-7
TGTGCCAGCAGTTACTCGGGGACAGGGGGCTCAAAGCAGTACTTC
CASSYSGTGGSKQYF
>NA|TRBD2|TRBV5-1|TRBJ2-1
TGCGCCAGCAGCTTATCACTGGGCGGGGGGGTCAAAAGCTCCTACAATGAGCAGTTCTTC
CASSLSLGGGVKSSYNEQFF
>many|NA|TRBV29-1|TRBJ2-7
TGCAGCGTCGCAAGGACAGAGATTGATGGGGAGCAGTACTTC
CSVARTEIDGEQYF
>few|TRBD1|TRBV5-1|TRBJ2-7
TGCGCCAGCAGCTTGAGAACAGGGGACCCCTACGAGCAGTACTTC
CASSLRTGDPYEQYF
>NA|NA|TRBV7-9|TRBJ2-7
TGTGCCAGCAGCTTCCTGGCCCCCAGCTCCTACGAGCAGTACTTC
CASSFLAPSSYEQYF
>NA|NA|TRBV18|TRBJ2-3
TGTGCCAGCTCACCATTAAGCGTAGGAGATACGCAGTATTTT
CASSPLSVGDTQYF
>NA|NA|TRBV10-3|TRBJ2-3
TGTGCCATCAGTGTCAGTGGCGGGAGCACAGATACGCAGTATTTT
CAISVSGGSTDTQYF
>many|TRBD1|TRBV20-1|TRBJ1-4
TGCAGTGCTAGAGATCGGACAGGGGTTAGAGAAAAACTGTTTTTT
CSARDRTGVREKLFF
>NA|NA|TRBV6-5|TRBJ2-5
TGTGCCAGCAGTTACATGGGTCGGGAGGAGACCCAGTACTTC
CASSYMGREETQYF
>few|TRBD2|TRBV20-1|TRBJ2-3
TGCAGTGCTAACGGGGGCGGGGGGGGCACAGATACGCAGTATTTT
CSANGGGGGTDTQYF
>NA|NA|TRBV7-8|TRBJ2-1
TGTGCCAGCAGCTCATACAGGGTACGGGAGCAGTTCTTC
CASSSYRVREQFF
>few|TRBD2|TRBV20-1|TRBJ2-7
TGCAGTGCTAGAGACGACGTAAGGACTAGCAAAAACTACGAGCAGTACTTC
CSARDDVRTSKNYEQYF
>NA|TRBD2|TRBV20-1|TRBJ2-7
TGCAGTGCTAGAGATCCCCGACTAGCGGGAACCTACGAGCAGTACTTC
CSARDPRLAGTYEQYF
>few|NA|TRBV24-1|TRBJ1-2
TGTGCCACCAGTGATCCCGGGACCTCAGTCTATGGCTACACCTTC
CATSDPGTSVYGYTF
>few|NA|TRBV7-9|TRBJ2-7
TGTGCCAGCACGCCGGCAGGCACGCCCTACGAGCAGTACTTC
CASTPAGTPYEQYF
>NA|NA|TRBV15|TRBJ2-1
TGTGCCACCAGCAGAGTGGGGAATGAGCAGTTCTTC
CATSRVGNEQFF
>few|NA|TRBV10-3|TRBJ2-6
TGTGCCATCAGTGAGCAGCTGGTTGGGGCCAACGTCCTGACTTTC
CAISEQLVGANVLTF
>NA|NA|TRBV19|TRBJ2-2
TGTGCCAGTAGTGGCAAGCGGGACACCGGGGAGCTGTTTTTT
CASSGKRDTGELFF
>NA|TRBD2|TRBV10-1|TRBJ2-3
TGCGCCAGCAGTGACCCCGCGGGACTAGGTGTGAGCACAGATACGCAGTATTTT
CASSDPAGLGVSTDTQYF
>many|TRBD2|TRBV15|TRBJ2-7
TGTGCCACCAGCAGAGAAGTGGGCAAGCTGGCTCCTAGCGGGAGTGTAGACTTC
CATSREVGKLAPSGSVDF
>few|TRBD2|TRBV20-1|TRBJ2-7
TGCAGTGCTAGAGATGTGACGGGGGGATTCTCCTACGAGCAGTACTTC
CSARDVTGGFSYEQYF
>NA|TRBD1|TRBV4-2|TRBJ2-7
TGTGCCAGCAGCCAAGATCGGGGACAGGTCCACGAGCAGTACTTC
CASSQDRGQVHEQYF
>NA|NA|TRBV6-1|TRBJ2-1
TGTGCCAGCAGTGCCGGGCAGCCCCGCTTCTCCTACAATGAGCAGTTCTTC
CASSAGQPRFSYNEQFF
>few|NA|TRBV11-2|TRBJ1-1
TGTGCCAGCAGCTTAGAGGAGCCGTGGGACACTGAAGCTTTCTTT
CASSLEEPWDTEAFF
>few|NA|TRBV18|TRBJ2-7
TGTGCCAGCTCACCCGGACCGGGCCTAGGCTCCTACGAGCAGTACTTC
CASSPGPGLGSYEQYF
>NA|NA|TRBV13|TRBJ2-6
TGTGCCAGCAGCTCCTACGGGGCCAACGTCCTGACTTTC
CASSSYGANVLTF
>few|TRBD2|TRBV29-1|TRBJ2-1
TGCAGCGTTGAACGGGCTAGCGGGACTCTTCATAGTGAGCAGTTCTTC
CSVERASGTLHSEQFF
>NA|NA|TRBV29-1|TRBJ2-5
TGCAGCGATTCGATGAGTCTCCAAGAGACCCAGTACTTC
CSDSMSLQETQYF
>NA|NA|TRBV12-3/TRBV12-4|TRBJ2-7
TGTGCCAGCAGTAGGTTGACGTCCGAGCAGTACTTC
CASSRLTSEQYF
>NA|NA|TRBV9|TRBJ1-4
TGTGCCAGCAGTCCAACTAAGGGGAAGGGGCGACTTGATGAAAAACTGTTTTTT
CASSPTKGKGRLDEKLFF
>NA|TRBD2|TRBV6-2/TRBV6-3|TRBJ2-4
TGTGCCAGCAGTTCCAATAGCGGGGCCAAAAACATTCAGTACTTC
CASSSNSGAKNIQYF
>many|NA|TRBV7-2|TRBJ2-3
TGTGCCAGCAGCTTAGTCGCTAGCAGAAATACGCAGTATTTT
CASSLVASRNTQYF
>NA|NA|TRBV20-1|TRBJ2-1
TGCAGTGCTAGAGATCGGCTTAGCGCTGGTGAGCAGTTCTTC
CSARDRLSAGEQFF
>few|TRBD2|TRBV11-2|TRBJ2-1
TGTGCCAGCAGTCCAAGACTAGCGGGGGGCGGTAGCTCCTACAATGAGCAGTTCTTC
CASSPRLAGGGSSYNEQFF
>few|NA|TRBV24-1|TRBJ2-3
TGTGCCACCAGTGATTTGACTGTTGGAGGCACAGATACGCAGTATTTT
CATSDLTVGGTDTQYF
>few|TRBD1|TRBV20-1|TRBJ2-7
TGCAGTGCCGAACAGGGGGCTGGTTACGAGCAGTACTTC
CSAEQGAGYEQYF
>NA|NA|TRBV7-2|TRBJ2-1
TGTGCCAGCAGCTCGGACGAGAGGAAGCAGTTCTTC
CASSSDERKQFF
>few|NA|TRBV20-1|TRBJ2-3
TGCAGTGCTGCGCTAGGCACAGATACGCAGTATTTT
CSAALGTDTQYF
>NA|NA|TRBV15|TRBJ2-7
TGTGCCACCAGCAGGACCGAAAAGGGACGCTACGAGCAGTACTTC
CATSRTEKGRYEQYF
>few|NA|TRBV7-3|TRBJ2-2
TGTGCCAGCAGCTTAACCGATAGCCCCGGGGAGCTGTTTTTT
CASSLTDSPGELFF
>few|TRBD1|TRBV6-1|TRBJ2-1
TGTGCCAGCAAACCGGGGACAGGGGGGATGGGTGAGCAGTTCTTC
CASKPGTGGMGEQFF
>few|NA|TRBV6-5|TRBJ2-3
TGTGCCAGCAGTTACGTTAGGGGGGCGCCATCGGAATCGCAGTATTTT
CASSYVRGAPSESQYF
>NA|NA|TRBV28|TRBJ2-3
TGTGCCAGCAGTTTATCACGAAGATATACGCGGGGGCAGTATTTT
CASSLSRRYTRGQYF
>few|NA|TRBV7-9|TRBJ2-3
TGTGCCAGCAGCGACAAGAGCACAGATACGCAGTATTTT
CASSDKSTDTQYF
>NA|TRBD2|TRBV24-1|TRBJ2-5
TGTGCCACCAGTGAAACAGCGGGGCAAGAGACCCAGTACTTC
CATSETAGQETQYF
>many|NA|TRBV29-1|TRBJ2-1
TGCAGCGGGGGCGGAGACTACAATGAGCAGTTCTTC
CSGGGDYNEQFF
>few|NA|TRBV7-9|TRBJ2-5
TGTGCCAGCAGCTTAAAGGGACAAGAGACCCAGTACTTC
CASSLKGQETQYF
>many|TRBD2|TRBV5-1|TRBJ2-5
TGCGCCAGCAGCTTGGAACTAGCGGCGAAAGAGACCCAGTACTTC
CASSLELAAKETQYF
>NA|NA|TRBV6-2/TRBV6-3|TRBJ2-7
TGTGCCAGCAGACCGCACGATGACTACGAGCAGTACTTC
CASRPHDDYEQYF